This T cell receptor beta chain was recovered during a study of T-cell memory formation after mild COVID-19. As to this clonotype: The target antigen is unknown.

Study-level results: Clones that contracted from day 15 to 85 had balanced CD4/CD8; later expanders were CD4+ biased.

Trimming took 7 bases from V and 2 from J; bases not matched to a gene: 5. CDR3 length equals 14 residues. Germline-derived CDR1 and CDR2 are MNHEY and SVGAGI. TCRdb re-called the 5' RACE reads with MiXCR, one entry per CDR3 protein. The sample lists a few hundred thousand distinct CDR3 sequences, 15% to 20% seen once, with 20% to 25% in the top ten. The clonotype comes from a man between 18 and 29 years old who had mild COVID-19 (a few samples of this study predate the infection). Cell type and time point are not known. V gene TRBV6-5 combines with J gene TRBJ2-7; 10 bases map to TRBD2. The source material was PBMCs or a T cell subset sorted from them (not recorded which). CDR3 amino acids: CASTASGGTYEQYF. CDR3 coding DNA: TGTGCCAGCACCGCTAGCGGGGGTACCTACGAGCAGTACTTC.